The clone carrying this T cell receptor beta chain showed up just a few times. Its matching antigen is unknown. Expressed TCRB transcripts were sequenced because the entire RNA isolate underwent reverse transcription. Clones were read by immunoSEQ multiplex PCR, and TCRdb kept only the in-frame ones, dropping some. Seen here are about 180,000 clones, less than 15% observed once, and the top ten hold 0.62%. The data stem from a study of beta chain features in type 1 diabetes. General study results and limits: Among all four CD4+ subsets, Type 1 diabetes patients had TCRB CDR3s that were moderately but significantly shorter.

The CDR3 spans 16 residues. Germline CDR1 SGHDT, CDR2 YYEEEE. Germline trimming cut 4 bases from V and 4 bases from J; bases unmatched to any gene: 10. A single heparinised blood sample, averaging roughly 100 mL, was obtained per donor. The chain joins TRBV5-6 to TRBJ2-1, with TRBD2 identical over 8 bases. This sequence was found in a woman aged 18 to 35 in good health. Sequencing was done on a sample of central memory CD4+ T cells from blood. The chain's CDR3 is CASSPSGTRYYNEQFF. The CDR3 nucleotides are TGTGCCAGCAGCCCATCGGGGACTAGATATTACAATGAGCAGTTCTTC.